The rows below give T cell receptor beta chains drawn from one sample of a study of beta chain features in type 1 diabetes. The method was immunoSEQ multiplex PCR; TCRdb's version includes in-frame clones alone and lacks a portion of them. This sample carries more than 120,000 clones, about 13% of them seen once, and the ten largest clones take 1% to 1.5%. Sequenced material: central memory CD4+ T cells from blood. The receptors derive from a man aged 18 to 30 with type 1 diabetes. CDR3s include the opening cysteine and the closing phenylalanine or tryptophan. The D gene is left open where the match is weak. Size is omitted from some rows. Given values are once, few, many or a class for expanded clones.

j_gene,d_gene,v_gene,abundance,CDR3aa,CDR3nt
TRBJ1-1,.,TRBV18,many,CASSPWAGEAFF,TGTGCCAGCTCACCGTGGGCGGGTGAAGCTTTCTTT
TRBJ1-2,.,TRBV30,.,CAWSLTGVHYGYTF,TGTGCCTGGAGTTTGACAGGAGTTCACTATGGCTACACCTTC
TRBJ1-2,.,TRBV4-1,few,CASSQVRQDLYGYTF,TGCGCCAGCAGCCAAGTAAGACAGGACCTCTATGGCTACACCTTC
TRBJ2-3,TRBD1,TRBV2,once,CASDRDRDTQYF,TGTGCCAGCGACCGGGACAGAGATACGCAGTATTTT
TRBJ1-5,.,TRBV27,.,CASSLVGRDNQPQHF,TGTGCCAGCAGTTTGGTAGGGAGAGACAATCAGCCCCAGCATTTT
TRBJ2-7,TRBD2,TRBV28,.,CASSLSGGTPYEQYF,TGTGCCAGCAGTTTATCGGGGGGAACCCCCTACGAGCAGTACTTC
TRBJ1-3,.,TRBV29-1,few,CSVELDSGNTIYF,TGCAGCGTTGAATTGGACTCTGGAAACACCATATATTTT
TRBJ2-1,.,TRBV30,.,CAWRGRVPYNEQFF,TGTGCCTGGAGGGGGCGGGTACCCTACAATGAGCAGTTCTTC
TRBJ2-3,.,TRBV21-1,.,CASSTLAGGPGDTQYF,TGTGCCAGCAGCACACTAGCGGGGGGGCCAGGAGATACGCAGTATTTT
TRBJ1-5,.,TRBV30,.,CAWSVQGTEQPQHF,TGTGCCTGGAGTGTCCAGGGGACGGAACAGCCCCAGCATTTT
TRBJ2-7,.,TRBV29-1,few,CSVETSLSYEQYF,TGCAGCGTTGAAACTAGCCTCTCCTACGAGCAGTACTTC
TRBJ2-1,TRBD2,TRBV9,many,CASRGLAVNEQFF,TGTGCCAGCAGGGGACTAGCGGTCAATGAGCAGTTCTTC
TRBJ2-1,.,TRBV9,.,CASSVEVALNNEQFF,TGTGCCAGCAGCGTAGAGGTGGCGCTGAACAATGAGCAGTTCTTC
TRBJ1-6,TRBD1,TRBV18,.,CASGQGAGSPLHF,TGTGCCAGTGGACAGGGGGCCGGTTCACCCCTCCACTTT
TRBJ1-1,.,TRBV7-2,.,CASSLQYGAEAFF,TGTGCCAGCAGCTTACAATACGGCGCTGAAGCTTTCTTT
TRBJ1-1,.,TRBV5-1,few,CASSLGQDTEAFF,TGCGCCAGCAGCTTGGGACAAGACACTGAAGCTTTCTTT
TRBJ2-2,.,TRBV9,few,CASSPGMKVMTGELFF,TGTGCCAGCAGCCCCGGGATGAAGGTCATGACCGGGGAGCTGTTTTTT
TRBJ2-7,.,TRBV15,few,CATSRTNQGEQYF,TGTGCCACCAGCCGGACGAACCAAGGGGAGCAGTACTTC
TRBJ2-5,.,TRBV18,few,CASSPRGPAGETQYF,TGTGCCAGCTCACCAAGGGGCCCGGCCGGAGAGACCCAGTACTTC
TRBJ1-2,.,TRBV15,.,CATSREQGLLLGYTF,TGTGCCACCAGCAGAGAACAAGGACTACTGCTTGGCTACACCTTC
TRBJ1-3,.,TRBV15,many,CATGGSGNTIYF,TGTGCCACCGGTGGATCTGGAAACACCATATATTTT
TRBJ1-2,TRBD1,TRBV9,few,CASSGGPGGVPFTF,TGTGCCAGCAGCGGAGGACCAGGGGGCGTCCCCTTCACCTTC
TRBJ1-1,.,TRBV7-9,.,CASSQHGGPLLNTEAFF,TGTGCCAGCAGCCAACATGGGGGACCGCTACTGAACACTGAAGCTTTCTTT
TRBJ1-6,.,TRBV4-2,.,CASSQEGTYNSPLHF,TGTGCCAGCAGCCAAGAAGGGACCTATAATTCACCCCTCCACTTT
TRBJ2-7,.,TRBV6-6,few,CASSSRDTSYEQYF,TGTGCCAGCAGTTCCCGGGACACCTCCTACGAGCAGTACTTC
TRBJ1-2,.,TRBV30,.,CPWSPRGRGRNYGYTF,TGTCCCTGGAGCCCTAGGGGCAGGGGAAGGAACTATGGCTACACCTTC
TRBJ1-5,.,TRBV18,many,CASSTQGDNQPQHF,TGTGCCAGCTCAACACAGGGTGACAATCAGCCCCAGCATTTT
TRBJ2-1,TRBD2,TRBV7-9,few,CASSSSGGADEQFF,TGTGCCAGCAGCTCTAGCGGGGGGGCCGATGAGCAGTTCTTC
TRBJ1-6,TRBD1,TRBV10-3,.,CAINPTGEGSPLHF,TGTGCCATCAATCCGACAGGGGAGGGTTCACCCCTCCACTTT
TRBJ2-5,.,TRBV7-2,few,CASSLLQAQYF,TGTGCCAGCAGCTTACTACAGGCCCAGTACTTC
TRBJ2-4,.,TRBV5-6,.,CASSLVGGVAKNIQYF,TGTGCCAGCAGCTTGGTTGGAGGGGTGGCCAAAAACATTCAGTACTTC
TRBJ1-1,.,TRBV29-1,.,CSVGDGWGAFF,TGCAGCGTTGGGGACGGTTGGGGAGCTTTCTTT
TRBJ1-1,TRBD1,TRBV6-5,many,CASSTGQGFAFF,TGTGCCAGCAGTACCGGACAGGGTTTCGCTTTCTTT
TRBJ2-2,.,TRBV7-8,.,CASSLTAGELFF,TGTGCCAGCAGCTTAACAGCCGGGGAGCTGTTTTTT
TRBJ2-7,.,TRBV11-1,.,CASSLIDSYYEQYF,TGTGCCAGCAGCTTAATCGACAGTTACTACGAGCAGTACTTC
TRBJ2-1,TRBD2,TRBV7-2,few,CASSFLAGGRNEQFF,TGTGCCAGCAGCTTTCTGGCGGGGGGCCGGAATGAGCAGTTCTTC
TRBJ2-3,TRBD2,TRBV5-8,few,CASSPGTSEIDTQYF,TGTGCCAGCAGCCCCGGGACTAGCGAGATAGATACGCAGTATTTT
TRBJ1-4,TRBD1,TRBV19,few,CASMGDSNEKLFF,TGTGCCAGTATGGGGGACAGTAATGAAAAACTGTTTTTT
TRBJ2-1,TRBD2,TRBV29-1,many,CSVDELAGAPRFF,TGCAGCGTTGATGAACTAGCGGGGGCCCCACGCTTCTTC
TRBJ2-7,TRBD1,TRBV19,.,CASSMVGQDYEQYF,TGTGCCAGTAGTATGGTGGGACAGGACTACGAGCAGTACTTC
TRBJ2-7,.,TRBV28,.,CASSGQYPYEQYF,TGTGCCAGCAGCGGGCAGTACCCCTACGAGCAGTACTTC
TRBJ2-3,.,TRBV10-1,.,CASSESNTGYRGF,TGCGCCAGCAGTGAGTCGAATACGGGATACCGGGGTTTT
TRBJ2-4,TRBD1,TRBV7-9,many,CASSSGQGYIQYF,TGTGCCAGCAGCTCGGGACAGGGCTACATTCAGTACTTC
TRBJ2-7,.,TRBV28,.,CATDSSYEQYF,TGTGCCACTGACAGCTCCTACGAGCAGTACTTC
TRBJ1-5,.,TRBV29-1,.,CSVGAGANPPQHF,TGCAGCGTTGGAGCGGGGGCGAATCCGCCCCAGCATTTT
TRBJ2-7,.,TRBV30,many,CAWRRVDEQYF,TGTGCCTGGAGGAGAGTGGACGAGCAGTACTTC